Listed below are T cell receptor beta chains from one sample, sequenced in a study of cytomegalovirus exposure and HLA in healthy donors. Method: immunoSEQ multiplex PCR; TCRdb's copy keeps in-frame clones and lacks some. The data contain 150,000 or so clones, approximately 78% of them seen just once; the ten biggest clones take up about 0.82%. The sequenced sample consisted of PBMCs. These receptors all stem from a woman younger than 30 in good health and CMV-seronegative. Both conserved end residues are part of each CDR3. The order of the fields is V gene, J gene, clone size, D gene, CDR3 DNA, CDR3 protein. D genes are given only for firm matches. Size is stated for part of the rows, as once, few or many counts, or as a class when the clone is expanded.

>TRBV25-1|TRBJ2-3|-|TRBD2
TGTGCCAGCAGTGAAGCGGGAGGCACAGATACGCAGTATTTT
CASSEAGGTDTQYF
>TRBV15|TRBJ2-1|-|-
TGTGCCACCAGCAGGGACACGGGGGGCCACAATGAGCAGTTCTTC
CATSRDTGGHNEQFF
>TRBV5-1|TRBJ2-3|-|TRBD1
TGCGCCAGCAGCTTGGCCGGGACAGGGTTGGCAGATACGCAGTATTTT
CASSLAGTGLADTQYF
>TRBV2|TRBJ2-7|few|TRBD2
TGTGCCAGCAGTGCCGGCCTAGCGGGTTTCAGTTCGCACTTC
CASSAGLAGFSSHF
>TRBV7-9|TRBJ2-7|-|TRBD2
TGTTCCAGCAGCTCAAGACTAGCGGGAGATAACCATTACGAGCAGTACTTC
CSSSSRLAGDNHYEQYF
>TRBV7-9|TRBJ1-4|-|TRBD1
TGTGCCAGCAGCTCAACAGGGGGGATCAAGGAAAAACTGTTTTTT
CASSSTGGIKEKLFF
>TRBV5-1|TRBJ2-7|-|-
TGCGCCAGCAGCCCGATGGGCGGGACGGCCTACGAGCAGTACTTC
CASSPMGGTAYEQYF
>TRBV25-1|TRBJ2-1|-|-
TGTGCCAGCAGTGAGGGCCTCTACCGGATCTTC
CASSEGLYRIF
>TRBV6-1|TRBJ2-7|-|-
TGTGCCAGCAGTGTTGACTGGCGCTCCTACGAGCAGTACTTC
CASSVDWRSYEQYF
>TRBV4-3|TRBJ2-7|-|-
TGCGCCAGCAGCCCCTCATACGGGAGCCTCTCCTACGAGCAGTACTTC
CASSPSYGSLSYEQYF
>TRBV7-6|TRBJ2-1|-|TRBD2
TGTGCCAGCAGCTTAGTAGGGACTAGCGGGAGAAATGAGCAGTTCTTC
CASSLVGTSGRNEQFF
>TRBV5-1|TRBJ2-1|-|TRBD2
TGCGCCAGCAGCGGCGGGGGGAACAATGAGCAGTTCTTC
CASSGGGNNEQFF
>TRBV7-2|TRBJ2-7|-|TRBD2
TGTGCCAGCAGCACGGGACTAGCGGGATGGTACGAGCAGTACTTC
CASSTGLAGWYEQYF
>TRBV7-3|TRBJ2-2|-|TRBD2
TGTGCCAGCAGCTCTCGAGGGGCTAGCGGGATGTCACGGGGGACCGGGGAGCTGTTTTTT
CASSSRGASGMSRGTGELFF
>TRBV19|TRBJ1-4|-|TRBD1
TGTGCCAGTAGTATAGTGGGGACAGGAAATGAAAAACTGTTTTTT
CASSIVGTGNEKLFF
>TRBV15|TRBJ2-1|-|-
TGTGCCACCAGCAGAGATAACGGGAACTCCTACAATGAGCAGTTCTTC
CATSRDNGNSYNEQFF
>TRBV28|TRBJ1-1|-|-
TGTGCCAGCAGTTTACAGAGGGTTAAGGCTTTCTTT
CASSLQRVKAFF
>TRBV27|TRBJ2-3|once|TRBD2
TGTGCCAGCAATGTTGTTTTCGGGGCGGGAGGTTTGAGGGATACGCAGTATTTT
CASNVVFGAGGLRDTQYF
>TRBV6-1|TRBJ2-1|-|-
TGTGCCAGCAGTGTGATCGGGAGAGTCTATGAGCAGTTCTTC
CASSVIGRVYEQFF
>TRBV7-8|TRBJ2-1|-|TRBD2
TGTGCCAGCAGCTCAGCGGGACTTAGCATGGATGAGCAGTTCTTC
CASSSAGLSMDEQFF
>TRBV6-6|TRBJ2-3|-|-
TGTGCCAGCAGACCCGACATGCATACGCAGTATTTT
CASRPDMHTQYF
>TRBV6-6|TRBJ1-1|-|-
TGTGCCAGCAGCTCTACAGTAGGACCCGGACACTCGGAAGCTTTCTTT
CASSSTVGPGHSEAFF
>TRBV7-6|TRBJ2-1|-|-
TGTGCCAGCAGCTTAATGCGGGTAAATGAGCAGTTCTTC
CASSLMRVNEQFF
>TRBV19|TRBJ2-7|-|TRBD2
TGTGCCAGTACGGTTGCGACTAGCGGGGGATTCGAGCAGTACTTC
CASTVATSGGFEQYF
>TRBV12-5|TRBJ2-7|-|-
TGTGCTAGTGGTTTGGTACGTGGGCAGGGGATCTACGAGCAGTACTTC
CASGLVRGQGIYEQYF
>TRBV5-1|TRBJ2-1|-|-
TGCGCCAGCAGGGCCAGCGGTGGCGGATACAATGAGCAGTTCTTC
CASRASGGGYNEQFF
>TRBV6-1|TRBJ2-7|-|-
TGTGCCAGCAGTGATCTCCTTAGCTCCTACGAGCAGTACTTC
CASSDLLSSYEQYF
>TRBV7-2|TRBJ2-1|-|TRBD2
TGTGCCAGCAGCTCCCATAGCGGGGGAGGTGAGCAGTTCTTC
CASSSHSGGGEQFF
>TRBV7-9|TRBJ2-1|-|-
TGTGCCAGCAGGGAGGGTGAGGCCTCCTACAATGAGCAGTTCTTC
CASREGEASYNEQFF
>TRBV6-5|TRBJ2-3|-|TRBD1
TGTGCCAGCAGCCCTGAGGGGACAGGGACCGATACGCAGTATTTT
CASSPEGTGTDTQYF
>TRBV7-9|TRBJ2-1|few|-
TGTGCCAGCAGCCCCGTCCTCAATGAGCAGTTCTTC
CASSPVLNEQFF
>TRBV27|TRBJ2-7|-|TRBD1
TGTGCCAGCAGTTTATCGGGGGACAGCACGACCTACGAGCAGTGCTTC
CASSLSGDSTTYEQCF
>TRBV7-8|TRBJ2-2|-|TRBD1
TGTGCCAGCAGCCCCGAAACTCCGGACAGGGCCGCGAACACCGGGGAGCTGTTTTTT
CASSPETPDRAANTGELFF
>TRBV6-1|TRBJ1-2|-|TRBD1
TGTGCCAGCAGTGAGTCCCCGGGACAGATCTATGGCTACACCTTC
CASSESPGQIYGYTF
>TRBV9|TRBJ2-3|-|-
TGTGCCAGCAGCGTAGGTCAGGCCCCAGATACGCAGTATTTT
CASSVGQAPDTQYF
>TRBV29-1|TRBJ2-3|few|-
TGCAGCGTTGGTCGGCGGGTTAGAGATACGCAGTATTTT
CSVGRRVRDTQYF
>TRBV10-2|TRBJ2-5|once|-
TGCGCCAGCAGTACAGGGGAGACCCAGTACTTC
CASSTGETQYF
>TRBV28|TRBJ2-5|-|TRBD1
TGTGCCAGCAGACCACAGGGGTTTCAAGAGACCCAGTACTTC
CASRPQGFQETQYF
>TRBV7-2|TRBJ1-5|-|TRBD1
TGTGCCAGCAGCACACAGGGGAATAGCAATCAGCCCCAGCATTTT
CASSTQGNSNQPQHF
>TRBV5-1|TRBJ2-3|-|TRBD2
TGCGCCAGCAGCTTGGTCGCCCGATCCGGGACTAGACGGGATCTTACGCAGTATTTT
CASSLVARSGTRRDLTQYF
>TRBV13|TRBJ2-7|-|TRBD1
TGTGCCAGCAGCTTAGCTGGGACAGGGCCCTACGAGCAGTACTTC
CASSLAGTGPYEQYF
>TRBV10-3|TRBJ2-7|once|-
TGTGCCACCACCTCGGGCGAGCCCCTCGGGAACGAGCAGTACTTC
CATTSGEPLGNEQYF
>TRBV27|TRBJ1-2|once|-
TGTGCCAGCAGTAGCCTGGAGCCATATGGCTACACCTTC
CASSSLEPYGYTF
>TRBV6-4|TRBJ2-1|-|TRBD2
TGTGCCAGCAGTGCCCGCCCGACTAGCGCCACCAACAATGAGCAGTTCTTC
CASSARPTSATNNEQFF
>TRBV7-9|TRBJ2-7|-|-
TGTGCCAGCAGCTTCCCCACCACCGAAAACAACGAGCAGTACTTC
CASSFPTTENNEQYF
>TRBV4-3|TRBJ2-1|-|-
TGCGCCAGCAGCCATGACAGCGTGCGGGGAAGCTCCTACAATGAGCAGTTCTTC
CASSHDSVRGSSYNEQFF
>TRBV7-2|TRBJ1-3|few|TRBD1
TGTGCCAGCAGCTCGGGACAGGGATTAAACACCATATATTTT
CASSSGQGLNTIYF
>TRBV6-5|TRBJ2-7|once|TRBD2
TGTGCCAGCAGGGGGACTAGCGGAGGGGGATTCGAGCAGTACTTC
CASRGTSGGGFEQYF